This entry lists 9 T cell receptor beta chains sequenced from one sample in a study of blood T cell repertoires in COVID-19. Some clones are missing from TCRdb's copy, which holds only in-frame ones; the method was immunoSEQ multiplex PCR. The sample includes about 160,000 clones, roughly four fifths of them seen just once. The sample taken for sequencing was peripheral blood. The receptors were gathered from a man aged 60-69 years with active or convalescent COVID-19.

This sequence joins TRBV5-5 and TRBJ1-4; TRBD1 matches 7 bases. Germline V CDR1 and CDR2: SGHKS, YYEKEE (reference sequence). The CDR3 is 14 amino acids. Trimming removed 4 bases from V and 8 bases from J; junction bases left unmatched: 8. The CDR3 region is CASSPDRSREKLFF. Here the CDR3 DNA reads TGTGCCAGCAGCCCGGACAGGTCAAGGGAAAAACTGTTTTTT.

This clone was counted only a few times. The chain joins TRBV5-6 to TRBJ2-5; 7 bases are a match to TRBD1. With V trimmed by 2 bases and J by 4 bases, 2 bases remained unmatched. Germline V gives CDR1 SGHDT, CDR2 YYEEEE. This CDR3 spans 13 amino acids. The CDR3 reads CASSFRQGETQYF. CDR3 coding DNA: TGTGCCAGCAGCTTTCGACAGGGAGAGACCCAGTACTTC.

The chain carries TRBV6-1 and TRBJ2-6; the D gene is possibly TRBD2 (6 bases). The CDR3 is made up of 17 amino acids. Trimming left V 4 bases short and J 1 base short, with 14 bases between. CDR1 and CDR2 from the germline V gene are MNHNS and SASEGT. This chain's CDR3 is CASSARGLLSGANVLTF. The DNA of the CDR3 is TGTGCCAGCAGTGCAAGGGGACTCCTGTCTGGGGCCAACGTCCTGACTTTC.

The genes are TRBV2 and TRBJ2-4, with D perhaps TRBD1 (6 bases). The CDR3 is made up of 14 amino acids. The germline V and J ends were trimmed by 7 bases and 2 bases, with 12 bases remaining between them. The V gene's germline CDR1 is SNHLY and CDR2 FYNNEI. The DNA of the CDR3 is TGTGCCAGCACGTTGGGGGCTACCAAAAACATTCAGTACTTC. Translation gives CASTLGATKNIQYF.

The V and J genes are TRBV21-1 and TRBJ2-4; the D call in the table, TRBD2, was not verified against the DNA. TRBV21-1 is termed a pseudogene. CDR3 size: 17 residues. CDR3 region: CASSKGSGVVAKNIQYF. The CDR3 nucleotides are TGTGCCAGCAGCAAAGGCTCGGGGGTGGTAGCCAAAAACATTCAGTACTTC.

This clone was counted a single time. The rearrangement links TRBV7-3 to TRBJ1-6, with 7 bases fitting TRBD1. From germline, CDR1 is SGHTA and CDR2 FQGTGA. The CDR3 sequence is 22 residues long. Trimming at V came to 6 bases and at J to 5 bases, leaving 28 bases not matched to a gene. CDR3 nucleotide sequence: TGTGCCAGCAGGGAGACCGGGACAGCCACCTGTGTCCCACTGGAAAATAATTCACCCCTCCACTTT. This encodes CASRETGTATCVPLENNSPLHF.

The rearrangement links TRBV27 to TRBJ1-4, with D hard to call. Trimming took off 1 base at V and 0 bases at J, with 3 bases between the two ends. The CDR3 is made up of 14 amino acids. In germline, CDR1 is MNHEY, CDR2 SMNVEV (reference sequence). CDR3 coding DNA: TGTGCCAGCAGTTTATTCGCAACTAATGAAAAACTGTTTTTT. Its translation is CASSLFATNEKLFF.

This rearrangement joins TRBV24-1 to TRBJ2-1; 10 bases agree with TRBD2. CDR1 and CDR2 (germline): KGHDR, SFDVKD. V lost 4 bases to trimming and J lost 5 bases; unmatched junction nucleotides: 7. The CDR3 has 16 amino acids. The CDR3 reads CATSDTGTSANNEQFF. For the CDR3, the DNA is TGTGCCACCAGTGACACCGGGACTAGCGCCAACAATGAGCAGTTCTTC.

CDR3 bases: TGTGCCAGCAGTGAAGGGGCCAGGAGGAATCAGCCCCAGCATTTT. Protein product: CASSEGARRNQPQHF. The chain joins TRBV6-1 to TRBJ1-5; D uncertain. The CDR3 has 15 amino acids. Germline V gene sequence: CDR1 MNHNS, CDR2 SASEGT. V lost 1 base, J lost 4 bases, and 11 bases lay in between.